This TCR beta chain was recovered during a study of blood T cell repertoires in COVID-19. Sequencing was performed with immunoSEQ multiplex PCR; in TCRdb, only in-frame clones are kept and a portion is missing. In the table there are about 81,000 clones, around 88% of which are singletons. CDR3 size: 13 residues. The germline V and J ends were trimmed by 7 bases and 4 bases, with 13 bases remaining between them. Germline loops: CDR1 MNHEY, CDR2 SVGAGI. The receptor was derived from a woman at least 80 years old with acute or convalescent COVID-19. The V call is TRBV6-5, the J call TRBJ1-1; D is ambiguous. Source material: peripheral blood. The CDR3 loop is CASTLWLATEAFF. Written as DNA, the CDR3 is TGTGCCAGCACCTTATGGCTGGCCACTGAAGCTTTCTTT.